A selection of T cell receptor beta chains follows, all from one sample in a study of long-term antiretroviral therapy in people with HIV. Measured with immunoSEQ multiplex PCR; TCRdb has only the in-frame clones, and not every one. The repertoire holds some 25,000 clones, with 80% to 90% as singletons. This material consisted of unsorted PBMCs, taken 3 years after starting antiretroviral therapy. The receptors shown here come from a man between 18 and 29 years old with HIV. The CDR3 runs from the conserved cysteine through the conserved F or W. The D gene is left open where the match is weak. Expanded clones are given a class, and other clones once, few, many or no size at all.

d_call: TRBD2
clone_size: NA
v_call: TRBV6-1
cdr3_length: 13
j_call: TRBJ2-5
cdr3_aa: CASVAGVSETQYF
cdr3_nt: TGTGCCAGCGTAGCGGGGGTTTCGGAGACCCAGTACTTC

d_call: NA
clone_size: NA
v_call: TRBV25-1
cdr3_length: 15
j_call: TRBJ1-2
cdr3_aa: CASSELTDTFYGYTF
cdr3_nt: TGTGCCAGCAGTGAGCTTACCGATACCTTCTATGGCTACACCTTC

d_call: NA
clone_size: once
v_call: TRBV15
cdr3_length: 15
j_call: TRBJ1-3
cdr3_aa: CATSRASLIGNTIYF
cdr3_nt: TGTGCCACCAGCAGAGCCTCCTTGATCGGAAACACCATATATTTT

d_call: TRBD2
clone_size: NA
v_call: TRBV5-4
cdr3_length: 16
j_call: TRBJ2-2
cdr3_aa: CASSFPSGGAAGELFF
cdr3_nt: TGTGCCAGCAGCTTCCCTAGCGGGGGGGCGGCCGGGGAGCTGTTTTTT

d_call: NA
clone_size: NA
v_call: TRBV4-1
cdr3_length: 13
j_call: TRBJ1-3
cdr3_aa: CASSQDTGNTIYF
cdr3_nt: TGCGCCAGCAGCCAAGATACCGGAAACACCATATATTTT

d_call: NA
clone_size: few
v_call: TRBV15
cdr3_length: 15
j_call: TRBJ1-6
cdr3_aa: CATSRDGEGGSPLHF
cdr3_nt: TGTGCCACCAGCAGAGATGGGGAGGGTGGTTCACCCCTCCACTTT

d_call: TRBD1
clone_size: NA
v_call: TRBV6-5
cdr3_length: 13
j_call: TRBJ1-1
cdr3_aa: CASSDRPSEEAFF
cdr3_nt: TGTGCCAGCTCGGACAGGCCGTCGGAAGAAGCTTTCTTT

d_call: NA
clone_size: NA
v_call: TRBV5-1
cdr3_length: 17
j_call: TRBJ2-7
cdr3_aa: CASSLLTLPPSSYEQYF
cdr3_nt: TGCGCCAGCAGCCTGTTGACACTACCTCCGAGCTCCTACGAGCAGTACTTC

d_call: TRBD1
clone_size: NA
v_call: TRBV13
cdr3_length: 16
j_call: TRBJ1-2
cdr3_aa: CASSREQGVYSYGYTF
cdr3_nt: TGTGCCAGCAGCCGTGAGCAGGGGGTTTATTCCTATGGCTACACCTTC

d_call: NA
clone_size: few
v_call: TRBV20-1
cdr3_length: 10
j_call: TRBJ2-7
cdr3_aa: CSARSYEQYF
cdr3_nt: TGCAGTGCTAGAAGCTACGAGCAGTACTTC

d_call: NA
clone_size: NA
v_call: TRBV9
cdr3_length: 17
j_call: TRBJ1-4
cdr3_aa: CASSVGGGFNSGEKLFF
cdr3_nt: TGTGCCAGCAGCGTAGGGGGAGGGTTCAACAGTGGGGAAAAACTGTTTTTT

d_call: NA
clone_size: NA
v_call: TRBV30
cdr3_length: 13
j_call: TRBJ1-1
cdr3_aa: CAWSAELGTEAFF
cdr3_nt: TGTGCCTGGAGTGCGGAACTCGGCACTGAAGCTTTCTTT

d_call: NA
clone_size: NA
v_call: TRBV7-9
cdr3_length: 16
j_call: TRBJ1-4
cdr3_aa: CASSLSSGLKGGKLFF
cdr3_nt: TGTGCCAGCAGCTTAAGTTCGGGACTCAAAGGTGGGAAACTGTTTTTT

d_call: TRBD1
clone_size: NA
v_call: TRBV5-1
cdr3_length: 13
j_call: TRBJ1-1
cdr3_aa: CATRTGGDTEAFF
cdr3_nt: TGCGCCACTCGGACAGGGGGGGACACTGAAGCTTTCTTT

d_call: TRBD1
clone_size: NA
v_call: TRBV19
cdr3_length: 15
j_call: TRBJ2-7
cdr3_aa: CASTAGTGGSYEQYF
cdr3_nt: TGTGCCAGTACGGCCGGGACAGGGGGTTCCTACGAGCAGTACTTC

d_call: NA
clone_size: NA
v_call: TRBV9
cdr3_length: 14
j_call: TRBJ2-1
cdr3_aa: CASSGRSSYNEQFF
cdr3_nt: TGTGCCAGCAGCGGGCGGAGCTCCTACAATGAGCAGTTCTTC

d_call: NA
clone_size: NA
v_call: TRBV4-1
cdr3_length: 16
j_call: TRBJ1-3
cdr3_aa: CASSQDQGRSGNTIYF
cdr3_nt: TGCGCCAGCAGCCAAGACCAGGGCCGGAGTGGAAACACCATATATTTT

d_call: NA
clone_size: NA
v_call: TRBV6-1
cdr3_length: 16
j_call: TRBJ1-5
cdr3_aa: CASSDQGILSNQPQHF
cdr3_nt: TGTGCCAGCAGTGATCAGGGTATCCTTAGCAATCAGCCCCAGCATTTT

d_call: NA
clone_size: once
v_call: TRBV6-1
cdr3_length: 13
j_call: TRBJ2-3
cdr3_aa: CASTLRVADTQYF
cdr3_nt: TGTGCCAGCACCTTGAGGGTTGCAGATACGCAGTATTTT

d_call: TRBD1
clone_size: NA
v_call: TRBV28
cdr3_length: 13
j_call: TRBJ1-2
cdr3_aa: CASSTRQGRGYTF
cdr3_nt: TGTGCCAGCAGTACCCGACAGGGCCGCGGCTACACCTTC

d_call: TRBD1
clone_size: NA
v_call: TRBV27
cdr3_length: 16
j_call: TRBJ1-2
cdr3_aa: CASSSRPGTGNYGYTF
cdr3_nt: TGTGCCAGCAGTTCTCGTCCCGGGACAGGGAACTATGGCTACACCTTC

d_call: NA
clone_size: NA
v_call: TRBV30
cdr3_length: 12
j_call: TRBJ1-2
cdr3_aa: CAWSLGDYGYTF
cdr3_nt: TGTGCCTGGAGCCTCGGGGACTATGGCTACACCTTC

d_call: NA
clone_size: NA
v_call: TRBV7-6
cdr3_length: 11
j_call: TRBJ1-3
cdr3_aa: CACGAGNTIYF
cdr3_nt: TGTGCCTGTGGGGCGGGAAACACCATATATTTT

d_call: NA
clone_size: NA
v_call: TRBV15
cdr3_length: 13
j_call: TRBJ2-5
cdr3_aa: CATSRDPEETQYF
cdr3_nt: TGTGCCACCAGCAGAGATCCGGAAGAGACCCAGTACTTC

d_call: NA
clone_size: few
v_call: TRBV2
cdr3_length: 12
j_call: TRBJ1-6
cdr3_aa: CASRWLNSPLHF
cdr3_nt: TGTGCCAGCAGGTGGTTAAATTCACCCCTCCACTTT

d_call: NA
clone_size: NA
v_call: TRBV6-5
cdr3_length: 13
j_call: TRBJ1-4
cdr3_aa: CASRPGSYEKLFF
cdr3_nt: TGTGCCAGCAGGCCCGGGTCATATGAAAAACTGTTTTTT

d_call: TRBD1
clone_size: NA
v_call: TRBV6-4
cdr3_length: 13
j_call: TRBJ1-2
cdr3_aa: CASSPGTGDGYTF
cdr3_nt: TGTGCCAGCAGTCCCGGGACAGGGGATGGCTACACCTTC

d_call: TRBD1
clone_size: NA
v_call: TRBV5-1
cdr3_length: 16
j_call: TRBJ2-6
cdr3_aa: CASSTRQGSGANVLTF
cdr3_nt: TGCGCCAGCAGCACCCGACAGGGCTCTGGGGCCAACGTCCTGACTTTC

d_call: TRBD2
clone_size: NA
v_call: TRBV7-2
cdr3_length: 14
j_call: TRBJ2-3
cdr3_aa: CASSAGLVTDTQYF
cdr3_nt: TGTGCCAGCAGCGCGGGACTAGTGACAGATACGCAGTATTTT

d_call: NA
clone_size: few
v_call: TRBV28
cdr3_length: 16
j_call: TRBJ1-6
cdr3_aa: CASSLTVSSYNSPLHF
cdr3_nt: TGTGCCAGCAGCCTGACAGTGAGCTCCTATAATTCACCCCTCCACTTT

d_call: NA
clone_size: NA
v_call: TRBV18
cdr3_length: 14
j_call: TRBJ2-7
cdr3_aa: CASSPPGRFYEQYF
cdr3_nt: TGTGCCAGCTCACCACCTGGCAGGTTTTACGAGCAGTACTTC

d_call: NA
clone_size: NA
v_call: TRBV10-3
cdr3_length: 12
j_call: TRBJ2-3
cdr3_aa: CAISGDEDTQYF
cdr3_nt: TGTGCCATCAGTGGGGACGAAGATACGCAGTATTTT

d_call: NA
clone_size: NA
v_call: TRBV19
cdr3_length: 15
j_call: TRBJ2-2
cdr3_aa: CASSIGTESTGELFF
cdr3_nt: TGTGCCAGTAGTATAGGGACAGAGAGTACCGGGGAGCTGTTTTTT

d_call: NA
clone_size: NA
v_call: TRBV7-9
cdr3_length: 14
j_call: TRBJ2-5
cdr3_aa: CASSSDIVGETQYF
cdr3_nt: TGTGCCAGCAGCTCAGACATCGTCGGGGAGACCCAGTACTTC

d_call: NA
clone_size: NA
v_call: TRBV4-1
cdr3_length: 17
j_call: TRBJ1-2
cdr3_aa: CASSPYSGLLVIYGYTF
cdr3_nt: TGCGCCAGCAGCCCTTACTCGGGACTCCTAGTGATCTATGGCTACACCTTC

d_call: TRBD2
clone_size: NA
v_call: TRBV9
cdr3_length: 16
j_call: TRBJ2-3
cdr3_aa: CASRALGAGSTDTQYF
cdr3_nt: TGTGCCAGCAGGGCCTTGGGAGCGGGGAGCACAGATACGCAGTATTTT

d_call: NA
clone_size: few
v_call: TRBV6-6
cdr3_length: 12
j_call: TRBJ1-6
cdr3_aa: CASSLLSAPLHF
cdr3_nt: TGTGCCAGCAGCCTGCTAAGCGCACCCCTCCACTTT

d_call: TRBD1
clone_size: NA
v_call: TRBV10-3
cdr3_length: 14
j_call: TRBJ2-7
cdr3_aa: CAISEGQDTYEQYF
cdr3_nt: TGTGCCATCAGTGAGGGACAGGATACTTACGAGCAGTACTTC

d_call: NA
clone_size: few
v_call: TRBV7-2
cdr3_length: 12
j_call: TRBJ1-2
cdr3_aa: CASSSFNYGYTF
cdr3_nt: TGTGCCAGCAGCTCGTTTAACTATGGCTACACCTTC

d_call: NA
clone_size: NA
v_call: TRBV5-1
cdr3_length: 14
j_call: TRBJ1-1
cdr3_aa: CASSLGGGYTEAFF
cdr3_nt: TGCGCCAGCAGCTTGGGAGGGGGTTACACTGAAGCTTTCTTT

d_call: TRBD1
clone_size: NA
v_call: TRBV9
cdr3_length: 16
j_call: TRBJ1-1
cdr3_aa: CASSRRSGTENTEAFF
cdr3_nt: TGTGCCAGCAGTCGTAGATCGGGGACAGAGAACACTGAAGCTTTCTTT

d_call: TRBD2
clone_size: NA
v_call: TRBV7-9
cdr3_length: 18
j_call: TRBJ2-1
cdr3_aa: CASSPPVRTSGGVNEQFF
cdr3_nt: TGTGCCAGCAGCCCACCAGTACGGACTAGCGGGGGGGTCAATGAGCAGTTCTTC

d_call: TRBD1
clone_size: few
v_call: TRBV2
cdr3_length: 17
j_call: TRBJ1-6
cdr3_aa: CASSTGAVSSYNSPLHF
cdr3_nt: TGTGCCAGCAGTACAGGGGCGGTAAGCTCCTATAATTCACCCCTCCACTTT

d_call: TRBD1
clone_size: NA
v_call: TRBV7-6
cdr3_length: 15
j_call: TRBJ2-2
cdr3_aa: CASSPGQVHTGELFF
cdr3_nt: TGTGCCAGCAGCCCGGGACAGGTTCACACCGGGGAGCTGTTTTTT

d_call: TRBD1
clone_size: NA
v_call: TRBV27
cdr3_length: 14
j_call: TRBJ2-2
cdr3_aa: CASSGQGMTGELFF
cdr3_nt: TGTGCCAGCAGTGGACAGGGAATGACCGGGGAGCTGTTTTTT

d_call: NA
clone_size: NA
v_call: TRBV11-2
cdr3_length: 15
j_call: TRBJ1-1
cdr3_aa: CASSLGVGSNTEAFF
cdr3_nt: TGTGCCAGCAGCTTAGGTGTCGGTTCGAACACTGAAGCTTTCTTT

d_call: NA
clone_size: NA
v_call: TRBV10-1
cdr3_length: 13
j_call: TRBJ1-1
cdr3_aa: CASSEVWGTEAFF
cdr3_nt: TGCGCCAGCAGTGAAGTGTGGGGGACTGAAGCTTTCTTT

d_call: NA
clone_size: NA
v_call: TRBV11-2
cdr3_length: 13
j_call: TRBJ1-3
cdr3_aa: CASSTRVGNTIYF
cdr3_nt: TGTGCCAGCAGCACTCGGGTGGGAAACACCATATATTTT

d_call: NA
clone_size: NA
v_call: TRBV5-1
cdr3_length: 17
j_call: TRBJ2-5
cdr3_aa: CASSLGRGGNLQETQYF
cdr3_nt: TGCGCCAGCAGCTTGGGACGGGGCGGCAACCTCCAAGAGACCCAGTACTTC

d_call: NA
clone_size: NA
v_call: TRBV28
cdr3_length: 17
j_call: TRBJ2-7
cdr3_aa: CASSAPVVRDSSYEQYF
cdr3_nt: TGTGCCAGCAGTGCCCCTGTCGTACGGGACTCTTCCTACGAGCAGTACTTC

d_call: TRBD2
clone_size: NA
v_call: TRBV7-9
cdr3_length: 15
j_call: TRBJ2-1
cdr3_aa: CASSLEGGGGNEQFF
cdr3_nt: TGTGCCAGCAGCTTAGAAGGCGGGGGGGGCAATGAGCAGTTCTTC

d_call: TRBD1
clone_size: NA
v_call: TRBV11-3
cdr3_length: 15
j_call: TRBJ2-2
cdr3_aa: CASSAGTGGIGELFF
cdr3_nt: TGTGCCAGCAGCGCCGGGACAGGCGGAATAGGGGAGCTGTTTTTT